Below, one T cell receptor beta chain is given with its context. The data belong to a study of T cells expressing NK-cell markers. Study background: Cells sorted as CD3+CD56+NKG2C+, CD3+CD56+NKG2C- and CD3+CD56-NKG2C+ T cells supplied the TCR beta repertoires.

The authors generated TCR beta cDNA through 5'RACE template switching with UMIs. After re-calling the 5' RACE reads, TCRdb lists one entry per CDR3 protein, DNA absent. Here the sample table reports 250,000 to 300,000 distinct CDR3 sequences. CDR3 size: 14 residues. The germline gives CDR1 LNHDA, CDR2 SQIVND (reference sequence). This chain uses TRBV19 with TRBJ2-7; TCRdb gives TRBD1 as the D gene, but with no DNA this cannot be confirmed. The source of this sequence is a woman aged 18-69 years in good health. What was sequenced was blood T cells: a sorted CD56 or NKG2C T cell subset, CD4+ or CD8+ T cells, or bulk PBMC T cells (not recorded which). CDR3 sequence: CASSIGTGGYEQYF.